One sample yielded the 30 T cell receptor beta chains listed below, sequenced in a study of blood T cell repertoires in COVID-19 (dated by TCRdb to the early 2020s). The library relied on the immunoSEQ multiplex PCR assay. As stored in TCRdb, this immuneACCESS dataset retains in-frame rearrangements with V and J assigned. A fraction of the clones does not appear; measured against another copy, unresolved V genes explain less than half of the discrepancy, and the remainder lacks a known reason. This sample has roughly 43,000 clones in its table, and 82% of those were observed once. About 4% of the sample lies in the top ten. The sample comprised peripheral blood. These receptors were obtained from a woman aged 70-85 years with acute or convalescent COVID-19.

The chain has TRBV18 and TRBJ2-3; TRBD1 aligns across 10 bases. CDR3 length: 15 amino acids. The germline gives CDR1 KGHSH, CDR2 LQKENI. J gave up 6 bases and V 3 bases, and 6 bases lay outside the gene matches. The CDR3 sequence: CASSPGTGERDTQYF. In DNA, the CDR3 is TGTGCCAGCTCACCCGGGACAGGGGAAAGGGATACGCAGTATTTT.

The J gene is TRBJ2-2, the V gene TRBV7-3; D possibly corresponds to TRBD1 (6 bases). V lost 5 bases and J lost 0, with 7 bases in between. Germline CDR1 is SGHTA and CDR2 is FQGTGA. The CDR3 has 14 amino acids. CDR3 region: CASSGQTNTGELFF. The CDR3 nucleotides are TGTGCCAGCAGCGGACAGACGAACACCGGGGAGCTGTTTTTT.

V and J are TRBV21-1 and TRBJ2-5; the table calls TRBD1, which could not be checked here. TRBV21-1 is given as a pseudogene. The CDR3 contains 15 residues. CDR3 DNA sequence: TGTGCCAGCAGCAACCCTCTGGACAGACAAGAGACCCAGTACTTC. This gives the protein CASSNPLDRQETQYF.

The V call is TRBV12-5, the J call TRBJ2-1; 15 bases match TRBD2. Germline loops: CDR1 LGHNT, CDR2 FRNRAP. The junction had 1 base not matched to a gene; V was cut back by 3 bases and J by 7 bases. This CDR3 has 15 residues. CDR3 residues: CASGFGLAGGNEQFF. In nucleotides, the CDR3 is TGTGCTAGTGGTTTCGGACTAGCGGGAGGGAATGAGCAGTTCTTC.

The V gene is TRBV6-6, the J gene TRBJ2-3; a weak D match, TRBD1 (6 bases). The germline V gene encodes CDR1 MNHNY and CDR2 SVGAGI (reference sequence). This CDR3 contains 13 residues. Between the trimmed V and J ends, which lost 3 bases and 3 bases, there was a span of 7 bases. DNA of the CDR3: TGTGCCAGCAGTTATGACAGGACAGATACGCAGTATTTT. As protein: CASSYDRTDTQYF.

The genes are TRBV28 and TRBJ2-2; 11 nucleotides line up with TRBD2. Per germline, CDR1 MDHEN and CDR2 SYDVKM. This CDR3 is 16 amino acids long. The V segment lost 5 bases and the J segment 2 bases; nucleotides outside the gene matches: 4. In DNA form, the CDR3 reads TGTGCCAGCAGTCCCGGGACTAGCGGAAACACCGGGGAGCTGTTTTTT. Its translation: CASSPGTSGNTGELFF.

This clone was detected a few times. This rearrangement joins TRBV9 to TRBJ1-5; 7 bases agree with TRBD1. The ends lost 3 bases at V and 2 bases at J; junction bases unmatched: 5. CDR3 length: 15 amino acids. CDR1 is SGDLS, CDR2 YYNGEE, per germline. The CDR3 loop reads CASSADDRGNQPQHF. The CDR3 region has the DNA TGTGCCAGCAGCGCAGACGACAGGGGCAATCAGCCCCAGCATTTT. Full variable domain (remainder filled in from reference TRBV9 and TRBJ1-5): DSGVTQTPKHLITATGQRVTLRCSPRSGDLSVYWYQQSLDQGLQFLIQYYNGEERAKGNILERFSAQQFPDLHSELNLSSLELGDSALYFCASSADDRGNQPQHFGDGTRLSIL.

Only one count was recorded for this clone. The chain is built from TRBV7-2 and TRBJ2-3; the match to TRBD2 covers 9 bases. The CDR3 is 17 residues long. After removal of 1 base from V and 4 bases from J, the junction contained 9 bases not matched to a gene. The germline V gene encodes CDR1 SGHTA and CDR2 FQGNSA. The CDR3 reads CASSLGFSGRLADTQYF. CDR3 sequence (DNA): TGTGCCAGCAGCTTAGGCTTTAGCGGGAGATTAGCAGATACGCAGTATTTT.

This sequence joins TRBV28 and TRBJ2-7; 8 nucleotides align to TRBD1. CDR3 length equals 14 residues. V was clipped by 6 bases and J by 2 bases; unmatched bases: 6. Germline V lookup: CDR1 MDHEN, CDR2 SYDVKM. The CDR3 region is CASSPGTGPYEQYF. The DNA for the CDR3 is TGTGCCAGCAGCCCCGGGACAGGACCCTACGAGCAGTACTTC.

This clone was recorded once. The chain has TRBV11-2 and TRBJ2-2; maybe TRBD1 (6 bases). The CDR3 length is 15 residues. Per germline, CDR1 SGHAT and CDR2 FQNNGV. V shed 5 bases and J shed 2 bases, with 12 bases lying between them. The CDR3 loop reads CASSPGTPNTGELFF. Written as DNA, the CDR3 is TGTGCCAGCAGCCCCGGGACACCCAACACCGGGGAGCTGTTTTTT.

The chain carries TRBV7-9 and TRBJ2-1; 12 nucleotides agree with TRBD2. The length of the CDR3 is 16 residues. After removal of 5 bases from V and 4 bases from J, the junction contained 6 bases not matched to a gene. The germline V gene has CDR1 SEHNR and CDR2 FQNEAQ (reference sequence). The CDR3 DNA follows: TGTGCCAGCAGCGCCCCTAGCGGGAGGGTTTACAATGAGCAGTTCTTC. The encoded protein is CASSAPSGRVYNEQFF.

This sequence joins TRBV28 and TRBJ2-7; 10 positions agree with TRBD1. After removal of 11 bases from V and 3 bases from J, the junction contained 7 bases not matched to a gene. The CDR3 has 13 residues. Germline assignment: CDR1 MDHEN and CDR2 SYDVKM. CDR3 protein: CAGCGTGDYEQYF. In DNA, the CDR3 is TGTGCCGGCTGCGGGACAGGGGACTACGAGCAGTACTTC.

This clone was seen a single time. The CDR3 DNA is TGTGCCAGCAGCCAAGATCGCAGGGCCGGGACAGATACGCAGTATTTT. It specifies CASSQDRRAGTDTQYF. The chain joins TRBV14 to TRBJ2-3; possible D gene TRBD1, 5 bases. Per the germline V gene, CDR1 is SGHDN and CDR2 is FVKESK. Trimming left V 0 bases short and J 3 bases short, with 13 bases between. The CDR3 runs 16 residues.

The V call is TRBV4-3, the J call TRBJ2-2; 7 bases are shared with TRBD2. V shed 7 bases and J 3 bases; nucleotides not matched to a gene: 11. CDR1 and CDR2 from the germline V gene are LGHNA and YSLEER. This CDR3 region has 16 residues. CDR3 loop: CASNPWRESYTGELFF. The CDR3 nucleotides read TGCGCCAGCAACCCCTGGCGGGAGTCGTACACCGGGGAGCTGTTTTTT.

The rearrangement uses TRBV11-2 and TRBJ1-2, with D possibly matching TRBD1 (6 bases). Deletions cut 5 bases from V and 1 base from J, with 11 bases between. The CDR3 totals 14 residues. Germline lookup yields CDR1 SGHAT and CDR2 FQNNGV. The CDR3 nucleotides are TGTGCCAGCAGCGCACAGGGAATTAACTATGGCTACACCTTC. Translating it yields CASSAQGINYGYTF.

This chain uses TRBV6-6 with TRBJ1-4, with D perhaps TRBD1 (5 bases). V lost 6 bases, J lost 8 bases, and 16 bases lay in between. The germline gives CDR1 MNHNY, CDR2 SVGAGI (reference sequence). This CDR3 contains 14 residues. In nucleotides, the CDR3 is TGTGCCAGCAGAGGGGTACAATCCGAAGAAAAACTGTTTTTT. Translating it yields CASRGVQSEEKLFF.

A single count supports this clone. The J gene is TRBJ2-7, the V gene TRBV5-1, with 7 positions matching TRBD1. Germline V gene data show CDR1 as SGHRS and CDR2 as YFSETQ. J gave up 9 bases and V 3 bases, and 12 bases lay outside the gene matches. The CDR3 has 14 amino acids. In DNA, the CDR3 is TGCGCCAGCAGCTCCGACAGGGTTTGGTCGTGGCAGTACTTC. Translation gives CASSSDRVWSWQYF.

CDR3 in DNA: TGTGCCAGCAGCTTACAGGGACTAGCAATCGCGAACACCGGGGAGCTGTTTTTT. This translates into CASSLQGLAIANTGELFF. The rearrangement links TRBV13 to TRBJ2-2; 9 bases are a match to TRBD2. With 2 bases clipped from V and 0 bases from J, the junction kept 7 bases outside the gene matches. CDR3 size: 18 residues. The germline gives CDR1 PRHDT, CDR2 FYEKMQ (reference sequence). The entire variable domain, with the rest obtained from reference TRBV13 and TRBJ2-2, is as follows: AAGVIQSPRHLIKEKRETATLKCYPIPRHDTVYWYQQGPGQDPQFLISFYEKMQSDKGSIPDRFSAQQFSDYHSELNMSSLELGDSALYFCASSLQGLAIANTGELFFGEGSRLTVL.

The chain joins TRBV5-1 to TRBJ1-2, with D unclear. The V and J ends lost 0 bases and 0 bases respectively, with 3 bases between them. The CDR3 has 13 amino acids. Germline CDR1 and CDR2: SGHRS and YFSETQ. In DNA, the CDR3 is TGCGCCAGCAGCTTGGGTACTAACTATGGCTACACCTTC. It codes for CASSLGTNYGYTF.

The chain is built from TRBV19 and TRBJ2-6; 7 bases agree with TRBD1. Germline CDR1 is LNHDA and CDR2 is SQIVND (reference sequence). CDR3 length: 18 amino acids. V lost 6 bases to trimming and J lost 0 bases; unmatched junction nucleotides: 11. The CDR3 loop reads CASRPGQIIFSGANVLTF. Written as DNA, the CDR3 is TGTGCCAGTAGACCGGGACAGATAATATTCTCTGGGGCCAACGTCCTGACTTTC.

V and J are TRBV3-1 (or the pseudogene TRBV3-2) and TRBJ1-4; TRBD1 agrees at 10 bases. The CDR3 totals 15 residues. Germline V lookup: CDR1 LGHDT, CDR2 YNNKEL (reference sequence). V dropped 0 bases and J dropped 8; count of bases not matched to a gene: 3. The CDR3 nucleotides are TGTGCCAGCAGCCAAGATGACAGGGGGCTAGAAAAACTGTTTTTT. It translates to CASSQDDRGLEKLFF.

This clone has a handful of counts. The chain couples TRBV7-2 to TRBJ2-3, with 8 bases aligning to TRBD1. Germline V CDR1 and CDR2: SGHTA, FQGNSA. The CDR3 consists of 18 residues. Trimming at V came to 1 base and at J to 3 bases, leaving 12 bases not matched to a gene. The CDR3 DNA reads as TGTGCCAGCAGCTTAGTAAAGGTTAGCCAGGGGGCAACAGATACGCAGTATTTT. It translates to CASSLVKVSQGATDTQYF.

The V gene is TRBV27, the J gene TRBJ2-7, with D perhaps matching TRBD1 (5 bases). Trimming took 10 bases from V and 3 from J, leaving 19 bases between them. CDR3 size: 14 residues. Germline V gene lookup returns CDR1 MNHEY and CDR2 SMNVEV (reference sequence). The CDR3 sequence: CAIPQGRAGYEQYF. The CDR3 DNA sequence: TGTGCCATCCCCCAGGGCAGGGCAGGCTACGAGCAGTACTTC.

The chain employs TRBV5-1 and TRBJ2-7, with TRBD1 as a possible D gene (6 bases). The V gene's germline CDR1 is SGHRS and CDR2 YFSETQ. The CDR3 covers 13 residues. V lost 4 bases and J lost 6, with 14 bases in between. Written as DNA, the CDR3 is TGCGCCAGCAGCCGGGACAAAACCAGCGAGCAGTACTTC. This encodes CASSRDKTSEQYF.

V and J are TRBV3-1 (or the pseudogene TRBV3-2) and TRBJ1-4; D uncertain. V gave up 4 bases and J gave up 10 bases, with 10 bases separating them. This CDR3 spans 12 amino acids. CDR1 is LGHDT, CDR2 YNNKEL, per germline (reference sequence). The CDR3 DNA reads as TGTGCCAGCAGCCCCCGCTTTAGAAAACTGTTTTTT. Translated: CASSPRFRKLFF.

V gene TRBV19 combines with J gene TRBJ1-5, with 9 bases that match TRBD1. The germline gives CDR1 LNHDA, CDR2 SQIVND (reference sequence). The CDR3 has 15 amino acids. The trim removed 6 bases at V and 1 base at J, leaving 4 bases unmatched. The CDR3 DNA follows: TGTGCCAGTAGGACACAGGGGGCCAGCAATCAGCCCCAGCATTTT. It translates to CASRTQGASNQPQHF.

DNA of the CDR3: TGTGCCAGTAGTATATGGGGCAGGGGGGAGTACAATGAGCAGTTCTTC. Amino acids: CASSIWGRGEYNEQFF. The rearrangement uses TRBV19 and TRBJ2-1; the D gene is possibly TRBD1 (7 bases). The CDR3 has 16 amino acids. V was cut by 2 bases and J by 4 bases, with 15 bases left in between. Germline V gives CDR1 LNHDA, CDR2 SQIVND (reference sequence). The variable domain in full, with the rest retrieved from reference TRBV19 and TRBJ2-1, is DGGITQSPKYLFRKEGQNVTLSCEQNLNHDAMYWYRQDPGQGLRLIYYSQIVNDFQKGDIAEGYSVSREKKESFPLTVTSAQKNPTAFYLCASSIWGRGEYNEQFFGPGTRLTVL.

The chain has TRBV5-8 and TRBJ1-4, with TRBD1 matching over 7 bases. The germline V gene encodes CDR1 SGHTS and CDR2 YDEGEE. This CDR3 is built from 15 residues. V trimming: 0 bases; J trimming: 8 bases; junction bases outside the gene matches: 7. Here the CDR3 reads CASSLGRDSGEKLFF. In DNA, the CDR3 is TGTGCCAGCAGCTTGGGACGGGACAGCGGGGAAAAACTGTTTTTT.

The gene calls are TRBV19 and TRBJ1-4; D unresolved. CDR1 is LNHDA and CDR2 is SQIVND in the germline V gene (reference sequence). The V and J ends lost 7 bases and 6 bases respectively, with 12 bases between them. This CDR3 is built from 13 residues. CDR3 sequence (DNA): TGTGCCAGTACCTCGAGATTGGATGAAAAACTGTTTTTT. Its translation is CASTSRLDEKLFF.

The chain joins TRBV6-2 or TRBV6-3 to TRBJ1-5; D gene uncertain. This CDR3 contains 14 residues. Per the germline V gene, CDR1 is MNHEY and CDR2 is SVGEGT. The V end lost 5 bases, the J end lost 4 bases, and 12 bases lay between the germline ends. For the CDR3, the DNA is TGTGCCAGCAGTGACGACACCCAGAATCAGCCCCAGCATTTT. Protein: CASSDDTQNQPQHF.